This T cell receptor (beta chain) stems from a study of cytomegalovirus exposure and HLA in healthy donors (dated 2017 in TCRdb). With respect to the entire study: In an earlier analysis of under 750 of the donors, 276 Gb of sequence data and just under 120 million unique TCR beta sequences from roughly 200 million T cells were reported. A separate validation cohort of roughly 130 different subjects was used in addition to the roughly 720-subject first cohort. In an earlier analysis of 587 of the donors, high-throughput TCR beta sequencing was used to judge whether each TCR beta V gene segment behaved as functional or pseudogenic. Of the roughly 400 genotyped donors, over 70% fell in the genetic ancestry cluster associated with self-reported Caucasian donors. Typing coverage differed by locus: A, B, C, DRB1 and DQB1 were typed in about 620-630 donors, DQA1 in 500 to 550, DPA1 in nearly 610, and DPB1 in around 490. Several DR-DQ haplotypes were treated as single units for association and clustering because of strong linkage in the cohort. In the later analysis, no new phenotypic data were used to find candidate immune exposures; instead, reliance was placed on TCR beta sequences and their occurrence across donors. Both class I and class II loci were covered by HLA typing, at four-digit resolution. The study aimed to test whether signatures of past pathogen exposure could be identified by cataloging public T cell receptors. To predict cytomegalovirus infection status, the study combined high-throughput TCR immunosequencing, statistical association of individual TCRs with disease status, and machine learning. All discovery cohort repertoires had been generated using a single sequencing platform. Alongside the repertoire data, information on donor age, sex, ethnicity and CMV serostatus was compiled. Genome-wide SNP genotypes for about 55% of the roughly 670 donors were used in a later genetic analysis, which treated that subset as a discovery cohort. An early release covering 550 to 650 HLA-typed donors comprised 250 to 350 gigabases of sequencing data and around 80 million unique TCR sequences. The study profiled the T cell repertoires of hundreds of subjects by immunosequencing and related them to cytomegalovirus serostatus. To study patterns of TCR occurrence, a later analysis re-analyzed previously published TCR beta repertoires from 666 donors and added high-resolution HLA genotyping. Across some 400 genotyped donors of the cohort, an average of 235,054 unique TCR beta nucleotide sequences per donor were sequenced, and around 19% of those sequences were non-productive.

The CDR3 runs 15 residues from the cysteine to the phenylalanine. Only the CDR3 DNA stays, 45 bases, in frame from base 1. CDR1 SEHNR and CDR2 FQNEAQ were looked up in the germline V gene (reference sequence). To prepare the library, the immunoSEQ multiplex PCR assay was applied. For the multiplex PCR, a mixture combining 60 forward primers for TCR Vbeta segments and 13 reverse primers for TCR Jbeta segments was used. A multiplex PCR assay on genomic DNA amplified the CDR3 region of rearranged TCR beta genes. Amplified TCR beta libraries were sequenced as 87-base-pair reads on the Illumina HiSeq System. In the original analysis: A later analysis tallied some 79 million unique TCR beta chains across the 700 or so repertoires, and 10 million to 11 million of those chains were shared by two or more donors. Raw reads were error-corrected and collapsed into unique sequences by a nearest-neighbor algorithm in which closely related sequences were merged to remove PCR and sequencing errors. V, D and J gene segments were assigned by aligning CDR3 sequences to IMGT reference sequences. Each retained sequence needed at least a six-nucleotide match to both a V gene segment and a J gene segment. A rearrangement was called productive if the CDR3 had no stop codons and remained in frame with V and J, and every other rearrangement was called non-productive. CDR3 was defined according to IMGT convention as the region running from the second conserved V-encoded cysteine to the conserved J-encoded phenylalanine. The earlier analysis of about 570 of the donors excluded any sequence lacking an unambiguous match to a single V gene segment. In an earlier analysis of more than 500 of the donors, a V segment was called functional when productive rearrangements were above 56.7%, and segregating when the standard deviation between donors exceeded 5%. A statistical classification framework was built to diagnose cytomegalovirus status from the catalog of TCR beta chain sequences. A later analysis assigned V and J genes by comparing TCR nucleotide sequences with IMGT/GENE-DB human TR gene sequences. In a later analysis, CDR3 sequences and most-parsimonious VDJ recombination scenarios were assigned using the TCRdist pipeline. A later analysis defined each TCR beta chain by its CDR3 amino acid sequence plus V-gene family, and excluded reads lacking a unique V-gene family. To address suspected cross-contamination and a sequencing artifact, a later analysis removed a few hundred highly shared, low-generation-probability nucleotide sequences. In a later analysis, a clonal expansion index for each public chain was calculated from normalized within-repertoire ranks of inferred template counts. Generation probabilities in a later analysis came from a VDJ recombination model fitted to out-of-frame rearrangements, and those results were checked against IGoR. In a later analysis, hypergeometric tests were used to score TCR-TCR, TCR-HLA and TCR-CMV co-occurrence, with a repertoire-size bias correction applied to TCR pairs. A later analysis estimated false discovery rates by permuting HLA or CMV assignments 20 times. In a later analysis, co-occurring TCRs were grouped using DBSCAN, and TCRdist sequence similarity was added for clustering within HLA-allele-positive subsets. For co-occurrence clustering, repertoires with fewer than 30,000 or more than 120,000 public chains were excluded, along with about five repertoires with anomalous nucleotide sharing. TCRdb took this table from immuneACCESS and kept in-frame rearrangements with V and J called. Such tables lack part of the clones; where checked against another copy, unresolved V genes explain under half of the gap, and the rest is unexplained. D and trimming were read from the DNA, whereas the V and J calls and clone size are those reported in that table. The sample profile shows about 100,000 clones; roughly 80% of them were found once. The ten most abundant clones make up under 3.5% of the sample.

What the study reported, not specific to this receptor: CMV serostatus was the only immune exposure information available for the cohort. Roughly uniform sequencing depth across donors was assumed in presence/absence analyses, although this assumption may not hold. A later analysis found that HLA-associated TCR beta chains were more clonally expanded and had lower generation probabilities than equally common non-associated chains. Broadly in line with IMGT annotations, most TCR beta V segments showed up in productive rearrangements about 87% or about 30% of the time in an earlier analysis of under 700 of the donors. According to a later genetic analysis, donors in an Asian-associated ancestry cluster had fewer N-insertions in productive TCRs than the approximately 650-donor mean. The classifier was reported to diagnose cytomegalovirus status with high specificity and sensitivity in both the original cohort and the validation cohort. Because some donors lacked HLA typing at each locus, the association tests relied only on the typed subset. Because counts were too low, about 17 rarely observed V segments, including chromosome 9 orphons, were excluded from the earlier analysis of several hundred of the donors. The study gave a list of more than 150 TCR beta chains associated with cytomegalovirus. A later genetic analysis associated a missense DCLRE1C variant with V-gene and J-gene trimming of TCR beta chains, and an independent cohort replicated the association. A cluster of highly shared sequence variants was judged likely to represent a technical artifact of the sequencing pipeline. The authors suggested that the approach could potentially be extended to other disease states and immunological phenotypes. Three of the identified cytomegalovirus-associated TCR beta chains were confirmed in vitro to be specific for cytomegalovirus antigens. Assigning TCR associations to individual alleles was difficult when HLA alleles, especially DR and DQ, strongly co-occurred. Some IMGT-functional V segments, including TRBV6-2 and TRBV6-3, could not be told apart with the 87-base-pair reads, so those segments were excluded. According to a later analysis, most CMV-associated TCR beta chains appeared to be HLA-restricted, and the HLA associations seemed to be driven largely by CMV exposure. This cohort had only TCR beta chains sequenced, and the lack of alpha or paired-chain data limited which features could be detected. Several of the top co-occurrence clusters appeared to be linked to parvovirus B19, influenza, CMV and Epstein-Barr virus, according to a later analysis. In a later analysis, the rate of TCR association differed among HLA loci, with DRB1 alleles having the most associated TCRs and HLA-C alleles having the fewest. A later analysis associated 15,000 to 20,000 TCR beta sequences with specific HLA alleles at a false discovery rate of 0.05. A further reported finding was that TCR beta sequences accurately predicted the HLA-A and HLA-B alleles for most subjects in the first cohort. Linkage disequilibrium might explain the correlated functional status among segregating V segments, but an unknown experimental factor could not be ruled out. Across donors, most TCR sequences were observed very rarely, whereas some public TCRs were present in many individuals.

In total, just over 650 healthy bone marrow donors made up the cohort. All cohort members were sampled while nominally healthy, although unrecorded immune exposures were likely present. The donor was CMV seropositive and was included in the group of 250 to 300 seropositive cohort members. Each donor provided a peripheral blood sample, and peripheral blood mononuclear cells were used for TCR beta sequencing. Genomic DNA was extracted from the blood cell samples with the Qiagen DNeasy Blood Extraction Kit. To note about this clone: This receptor's antigen is unknown. Sequence at one end of the junction differs from germline and may be a read error.

Sequences were obtained from PBMCs. The sequence links TRBV7-9 to TRBJ2-7; 6 matching bases give a weak D call of TRBD2. The receptor was derived from a man aged 25 to 40 in good health and CMV-seropositive. The DNA sequence is as follows: TGTTCCAGCAGCTTAGACGGTAGCGGAATCTACGAGCAGTACTTC. Its protein reads: CSSSLDGSGIYEQYF.